This T cell receptor (beta chain) was recorded in a study of blood T cell repertoires in COVID-19. Per the study methods: For nucleated cells, counts were estimated from reference gene primer amplification. Measured with immunoSEQ multiplex PCR; TCRdb has only the in-frame clones, and not every one. That table is the source of V, J and clone size, and D and trimming were worked out from the DNA. Counted here are 340,000 or so clones, more than 70% occurring once; the ten biggest clones make up 2.5% to 3%. The CDR3 runs 14 residues. The germline gives CDR1 GTSNPN, CDR2 SVGIG (reference sequence). V shed 2 bases and J shed 2 bases, with 13 bases lying between them.

The V gene is TRBV30, the J gene TRBJ2-7; TRBD1 might be the D (5 bases). The origin of this receptor is a man aged 30-40 years with active or convalescent COVID-19. The sample consisted of peripheral blood. DNA of the CDR3: TGTGCCTGGAGTCTGCCAGGGTCTGCCTACGAGCAGTACTTC. This encodes CAWSLPGSAYEQYF. Full variable domain (outside the CDR3, taken from reference TRBV30 and TRBJ2-7): SQTIHQWPATLVQPVGSPLSLECTVEGTSNPNLYWYRQAAGRGLQLLFYSVGIGQISSEVPQNLSASRPQDRQFILSSKKLLLSDSGFYLCAWSLPGSAYEQYFGPGTRLTVT.